What follows are 13 T cell receptor beta chains derived from one specimen sequenced in a study of shared clonotypes between healthy human individuals. Clones were sequenced by immunoSEQ multiplex PCR, and TCRdb holds only the in-frame ones, with some missing. The repertoire holds around 500,000 clones, with 70% to 85% as singletons. The sample consisted of PBMCs. The receptors derive from a woman aged 35 to 49 in good health. Some clones in this sample may be carry-over from other donors' samples.

The chain has TRBV7-2 and TRBJ2-7; possible D gene TRBD2, 5 bases. The germline CDR1 and CDR2 sequences are SGHTA and FQGNSA. The CDR3 totals 13 residues. Trimming cost V 1 base and J 9 bases, with 13 bases left between them. The CDR3 sequence: CASSLGSEGLQYF. CDR3 bases: TGTGCCAGCAGCTTAGGCTCCGAGGGCCTGCAGTACTTC.

V usage is TRBV5-1 and J usage is TRBJ2-2; 7 bases are shared with TRBD1. Trimming at V came to 4 bases and at J to 4 bases, leaving 10 bases not matched to a gene. This CDR3 region has 16 residues. The germline CDR1 and CDR2 sequences are SGHRS and YFSETQ. The CDR3 bases are TGCGCCAGCAGCGCGGACAGGACAGTGAGCACCGGGGAGCTGTTTTTT. Its protein product is CASSADRTVSTGELFF.

For the CDR3, the DNA is TGTGCCAGCAGTGTGGGATCTGGGGCCAACGTCCTGACTTTC. Its translation is CASSVGSGANVLTF. The chain uses TRBV5-4 and TRBJ2-6, with D unclear. Germline V CDR1 and CDR2: SGHNT, YYREEE (reference sequence). The CDR3 consists of 14 residues. The V end was cut by 5 bases, the J end by 1 base, with 7 bases between.

The CDR3, as DNA: TGTGCCAGCAGTCCGCTGAGGGGTCAAGAGACCCAGTACTTC. Residues: CASSPLRGQETQYF. The V and J genes are TRBV28 and TRBJ2-5; D is tentatively TRBD1 or TRBD2 (5 bases each). The CDR3 loop spans 14 amino acids. V shed 5 bases and J shed 2 bases, with 12 bases lying between them. Per germline, CDR1 MDHEN and CDR2 SYDVKM.

V gene TRBV19 combines with J gene TRBJ2-1; TRBD1 agrees at 8 bases. The CDR3 has 16 residues. V lost 7 bases to trimming and J lost 6 bases; unmatched junction nucleotides: 14. Germline CDR1 and CDR2: LNHDA and SQIVND (reference sequence). The CDR3 sequence: CASTFTGGQGGNEQFF. In DNA, the CDR3 is TGTGCCAGTACCTTCACGGGCGGACAGGGTGGCAATGAGCAGTTCTTC.

This chain links TRBV5-1 with TRBJ1-2; 7 bases fit TRBD1. Germline lookup yields CDR1 SGHRS and CDR2 YFSETQ. The CDR3 consists of 13 residues. V shed 5 bases, J shed 2 bases, and the junction held 3 bases outside the gene matches. The DNA of the CDR3 is TGCGCCAGCAGTCAGGGACAGAACTATGGCTACACCTTC. Amino acids: CASSQGQNYGYTF.

This clone came up once. The chain carries TRBV27 and TRBJ2-5; D call uncertain. CDR3 length: 10 amino acids. Germline values: CDR1 MNHEY, CDR2 SMNVEV (reference sequence). The V gene lost 6 bases and the J gene lost 1 base, with 0 bases spanning the gap. The CDR3 nucleotides read TGTGCCAGCAGCCAAGAGACCCAGTACTTC. This translates into CASSQETQYF.

The V call is TRBV6-5, the J call TRBJ2-7; the D gene is possibly TRBD1 (6 bases). This CDR3 is built from 13 residues. Germline lookup yields CDR1 MNHEY and CDR2 SVGAGI. Trimming took off 0 bases at V and 6 bases at J, with 9 bases between the two ends. CDR3 nucleotides: TGTGCCAGCAGTTACTCGAGACAGGTCGAGCAGTACTTC. This codes for CASSYSRQVEQYF.

The rearrangement links TRBV19 to TRBJ1-1; no definite D call. CDR1 and CDR2 from the germline V gene are LNHDA and SQIVND (reference sequence). This CDR3 region has 13 residues. V gave up 5 bases and J gave up 7 bases, with 14 bases separating them. CDR3 sequence reads: CASSVGRAGEAFF. In nucleotides, the CDR3 is TGTGCCAGTAGTGTCGGACGAGCGGGTGAAGCTTTCTTT.

V usage is TRBV4-2 and J usage is TRBJ2-1; 9 nucleotides agree with TRBD2. Looked up from germline, CDR1 is LGHNA and CDR2 is YNFKEQ. This CDR3 has 16 residues. After removal of 0 bases from V and 1 base from J, the junction contained 1 base not matched to a gene. The CDR3 sequence: CASSQELAGSYNEQFF. In DNA, the CDR3 is TGTGCCAGCAGCCAAGAACTAGCGGGTTCCTACAATGAGCAGTTCTTC.

This clone was counted only a few times. V is TRBV19 and J is TRBJ1-2; the D gene is possibly TRBD1 (6 bases). Trimming took 5 bases from V and 1 from J, leaving 11 bases between them. In germline, CDR1 is LNHDA, CDR2 SQIVND (reference sequence). The CDR3 has 14 amino acids. The CDR3 coding sequence is TGTGCCAGTAGTCCGGGACAATTTAACTATGGCTACACCTTC. This codes for CASSPGQFNYGYTF.

V usage is TRBV5-1 and J usage is TRBJ2-2, with D possibly matching TRBD1 (5 bases). Trimming took 0 bases from V and 2 from J, leaving 14 bases between them. Germline CDR1 reads SGHRS; CDR2 reads YFSETQ. This CDR3 has 17 amino acids. The CDR3 DNA sequence: TGCGCCAGCAGCTTGGGGCCAGGGCAGGCAAACACCGGGGAGCTGTTTTTT. Translated, it gives CASSLGPGQANTGELFF.

The gene calls are TRBV15 and TRBJ2-7; D remains unclear. Germline values: CDR1 LNHNV, CDR2 YYDKDF (reference sequence). V was cut by 1 base and J by 1 base, with 8 bases left in between. This CDR3 contains 14 residues. In nucleotides, the CDR3 is TGTGCCACCAGCAGAGGTGCCAGTTCCTACGAGCAGTACTTC. Its translation: CATSRGASSYEQYF.